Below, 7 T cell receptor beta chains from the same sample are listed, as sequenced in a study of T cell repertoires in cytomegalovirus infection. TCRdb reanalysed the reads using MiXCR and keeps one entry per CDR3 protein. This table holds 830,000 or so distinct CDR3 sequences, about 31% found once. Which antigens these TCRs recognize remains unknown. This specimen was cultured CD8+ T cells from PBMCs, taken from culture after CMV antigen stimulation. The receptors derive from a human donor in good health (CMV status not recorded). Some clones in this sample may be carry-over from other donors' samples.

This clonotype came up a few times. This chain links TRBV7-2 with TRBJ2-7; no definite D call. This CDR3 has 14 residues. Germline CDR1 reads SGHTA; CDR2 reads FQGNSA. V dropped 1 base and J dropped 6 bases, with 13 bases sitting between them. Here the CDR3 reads CASSLELGNGEQYV. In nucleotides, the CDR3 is TGTGCCAGCAGCTTAGAGTTAGGGAACGGCGAGCAGTACGTC.

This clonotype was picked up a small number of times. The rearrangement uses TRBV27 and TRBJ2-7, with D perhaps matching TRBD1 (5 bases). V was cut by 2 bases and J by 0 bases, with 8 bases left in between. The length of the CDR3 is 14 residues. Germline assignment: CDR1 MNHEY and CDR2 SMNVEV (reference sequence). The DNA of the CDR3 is TGTGCCAGCAGTTTACACAGGAGCTCCTACGAGCAGTACTTC. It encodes CASSLHRSSYEQYF.

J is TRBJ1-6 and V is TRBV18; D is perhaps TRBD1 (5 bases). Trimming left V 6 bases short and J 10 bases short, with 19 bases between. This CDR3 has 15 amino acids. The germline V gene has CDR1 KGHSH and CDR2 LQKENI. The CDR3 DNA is TGTGCCAGCTCCGACCTGGGGCAGGGACGGTCACCCCTCCACTTT. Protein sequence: CASSDLGQGRSPLHF.

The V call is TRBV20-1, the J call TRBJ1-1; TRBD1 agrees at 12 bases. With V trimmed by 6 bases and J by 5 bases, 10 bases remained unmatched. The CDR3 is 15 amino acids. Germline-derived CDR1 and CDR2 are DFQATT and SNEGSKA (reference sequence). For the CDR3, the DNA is TGCAGTGCGGATCCGGGACAGGGGGCGAGAACTGAAGCTTTCTTT. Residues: CSADPGQGARTEAFF.

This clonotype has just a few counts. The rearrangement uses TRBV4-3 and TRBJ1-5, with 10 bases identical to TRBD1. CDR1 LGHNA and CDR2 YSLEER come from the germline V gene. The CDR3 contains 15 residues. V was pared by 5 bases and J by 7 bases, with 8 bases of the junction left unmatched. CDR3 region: CASSYGTGALQPQHF. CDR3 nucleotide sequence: TGCGCCAGCAGCTACGGGACAGGGGCGCTCCAGCCCCAGCATTTT.

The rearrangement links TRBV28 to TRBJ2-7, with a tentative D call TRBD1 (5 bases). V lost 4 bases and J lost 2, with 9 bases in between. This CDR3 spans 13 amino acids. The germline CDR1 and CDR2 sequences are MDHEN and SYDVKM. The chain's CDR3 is CASSSRGPYEQYV. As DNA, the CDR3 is TGTGCCAGCAGTTCAAGGGGCCCCTACGAGCAGTACGTC.

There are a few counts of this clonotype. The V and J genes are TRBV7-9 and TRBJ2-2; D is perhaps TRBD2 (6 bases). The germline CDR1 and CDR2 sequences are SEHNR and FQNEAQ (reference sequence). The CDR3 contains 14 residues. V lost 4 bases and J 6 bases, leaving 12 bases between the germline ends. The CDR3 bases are TGTGCCAGCAGCTCCAAAGGGGAGGCCGGGGAGCTGTTTTTT. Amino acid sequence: CASSSKGEAGELFF.